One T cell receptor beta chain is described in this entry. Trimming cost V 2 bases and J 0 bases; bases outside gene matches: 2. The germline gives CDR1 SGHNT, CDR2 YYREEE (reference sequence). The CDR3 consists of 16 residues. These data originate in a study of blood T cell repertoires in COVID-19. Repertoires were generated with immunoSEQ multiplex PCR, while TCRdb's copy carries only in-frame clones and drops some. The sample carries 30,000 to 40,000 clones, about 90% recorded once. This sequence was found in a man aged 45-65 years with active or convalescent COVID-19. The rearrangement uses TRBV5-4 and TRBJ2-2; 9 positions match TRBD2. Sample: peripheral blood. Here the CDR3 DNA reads TGTGCCAGCAGCTTAGGCGGGAGGGCGAACACCGGGGAGCTGTTTTTT. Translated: CASSLGGRANTGELFF.